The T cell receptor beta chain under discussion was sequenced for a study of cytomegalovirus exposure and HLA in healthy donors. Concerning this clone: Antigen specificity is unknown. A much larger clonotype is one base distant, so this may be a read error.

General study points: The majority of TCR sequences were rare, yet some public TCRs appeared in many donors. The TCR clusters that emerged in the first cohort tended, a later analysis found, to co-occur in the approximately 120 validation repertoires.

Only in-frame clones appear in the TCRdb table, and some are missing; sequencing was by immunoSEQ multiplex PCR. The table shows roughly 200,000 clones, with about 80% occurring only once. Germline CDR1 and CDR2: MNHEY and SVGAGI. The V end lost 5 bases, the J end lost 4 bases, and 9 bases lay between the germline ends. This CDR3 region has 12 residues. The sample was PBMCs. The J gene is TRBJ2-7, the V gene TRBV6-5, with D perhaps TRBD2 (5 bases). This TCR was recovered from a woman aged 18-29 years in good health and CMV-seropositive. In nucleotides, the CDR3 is TGTGCCAGCAGTGAACGGGGTTACGAGCAGTACTTC. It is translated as CASSERGYEQYF.